The clone carrying this T cell receptor beta chain has just a few counts. The sample originates from a study of cytomegalovirus exposure and HLA in healthy donors. Germline V CDR1 and CDR2: SEHNR, FQNEAQ (reference sequence). The CDR3 sequence is 17 residues long. Unmatched junction bases numbered 10, after V lost 4 bases and J lost 0 bases. The PCR had 60 Vbeta and 13 Jbeta primers. Generated by immunoSEQ multiplex PCR, the TCRdb table keeps only in-frame clones and is missing some. The sample has 89,000 or so clones, approximately 72% seen once. The specimen was PBMCs. The sequence derives from a man younger than 35 in good health and CMV-seropositive. This rearrangement joins TRBV7-9 to TRBJ2-7; TRBD1 aligns across 9 bases. CDR3: CASSWGTGFSSSYEQYF. The CDR3 nucleotides read TGTGCCAGCAGCTGGGGGACAGGGTTTTCAAGCTCCTACGAGCAGTACTTC.